This T cell receptor beta chain was found in a study of T cells in Graves' hyperthyroidism and ophthalmopathy. Diagnosis relied on clinical symptoms, serum thyroxine and TRAb, thyroid ultrasound and orbital computed tomography. PBMCs stemmed from 10 ml fresh peripheral blood. About this clonotype: The antigen is undetermined.

Findings of the study overall: By a 13 V-J model, ophthalmopathy was set apart from stable hyperthyroidism.

The source material, RNA transcripts, was used to amplify TCR beta CDR3 regions. The HTBI primer set was used in a first-round RT-PCR of the TCR CDR3. One entry per CDR3 protein, called by TCRdb with MiXCR from the multiplex PCR reads. This repertoire shows about 300,000 distinct CDR3 sequences, roughly 19% found once; its top ten account for 35% to 45%. Sequencing used blood. The receptor's source is a man aged 50 to 60 with Graves' ophthalmopathy.

The CDR3 region has the DNA TGTGCCAGCAACAGCCCTAACAATGAGCAGTTCTTC. Its translation: CASNSPNNEQFF. The chain carries TRBV12-3 or TRBV12-4 and TRBJ2-1; D remains ambiguous. CDR3 length: 12 residues. Trimming took off 7 bases at V and 5 bases at J, with 9 bases between the two ends.